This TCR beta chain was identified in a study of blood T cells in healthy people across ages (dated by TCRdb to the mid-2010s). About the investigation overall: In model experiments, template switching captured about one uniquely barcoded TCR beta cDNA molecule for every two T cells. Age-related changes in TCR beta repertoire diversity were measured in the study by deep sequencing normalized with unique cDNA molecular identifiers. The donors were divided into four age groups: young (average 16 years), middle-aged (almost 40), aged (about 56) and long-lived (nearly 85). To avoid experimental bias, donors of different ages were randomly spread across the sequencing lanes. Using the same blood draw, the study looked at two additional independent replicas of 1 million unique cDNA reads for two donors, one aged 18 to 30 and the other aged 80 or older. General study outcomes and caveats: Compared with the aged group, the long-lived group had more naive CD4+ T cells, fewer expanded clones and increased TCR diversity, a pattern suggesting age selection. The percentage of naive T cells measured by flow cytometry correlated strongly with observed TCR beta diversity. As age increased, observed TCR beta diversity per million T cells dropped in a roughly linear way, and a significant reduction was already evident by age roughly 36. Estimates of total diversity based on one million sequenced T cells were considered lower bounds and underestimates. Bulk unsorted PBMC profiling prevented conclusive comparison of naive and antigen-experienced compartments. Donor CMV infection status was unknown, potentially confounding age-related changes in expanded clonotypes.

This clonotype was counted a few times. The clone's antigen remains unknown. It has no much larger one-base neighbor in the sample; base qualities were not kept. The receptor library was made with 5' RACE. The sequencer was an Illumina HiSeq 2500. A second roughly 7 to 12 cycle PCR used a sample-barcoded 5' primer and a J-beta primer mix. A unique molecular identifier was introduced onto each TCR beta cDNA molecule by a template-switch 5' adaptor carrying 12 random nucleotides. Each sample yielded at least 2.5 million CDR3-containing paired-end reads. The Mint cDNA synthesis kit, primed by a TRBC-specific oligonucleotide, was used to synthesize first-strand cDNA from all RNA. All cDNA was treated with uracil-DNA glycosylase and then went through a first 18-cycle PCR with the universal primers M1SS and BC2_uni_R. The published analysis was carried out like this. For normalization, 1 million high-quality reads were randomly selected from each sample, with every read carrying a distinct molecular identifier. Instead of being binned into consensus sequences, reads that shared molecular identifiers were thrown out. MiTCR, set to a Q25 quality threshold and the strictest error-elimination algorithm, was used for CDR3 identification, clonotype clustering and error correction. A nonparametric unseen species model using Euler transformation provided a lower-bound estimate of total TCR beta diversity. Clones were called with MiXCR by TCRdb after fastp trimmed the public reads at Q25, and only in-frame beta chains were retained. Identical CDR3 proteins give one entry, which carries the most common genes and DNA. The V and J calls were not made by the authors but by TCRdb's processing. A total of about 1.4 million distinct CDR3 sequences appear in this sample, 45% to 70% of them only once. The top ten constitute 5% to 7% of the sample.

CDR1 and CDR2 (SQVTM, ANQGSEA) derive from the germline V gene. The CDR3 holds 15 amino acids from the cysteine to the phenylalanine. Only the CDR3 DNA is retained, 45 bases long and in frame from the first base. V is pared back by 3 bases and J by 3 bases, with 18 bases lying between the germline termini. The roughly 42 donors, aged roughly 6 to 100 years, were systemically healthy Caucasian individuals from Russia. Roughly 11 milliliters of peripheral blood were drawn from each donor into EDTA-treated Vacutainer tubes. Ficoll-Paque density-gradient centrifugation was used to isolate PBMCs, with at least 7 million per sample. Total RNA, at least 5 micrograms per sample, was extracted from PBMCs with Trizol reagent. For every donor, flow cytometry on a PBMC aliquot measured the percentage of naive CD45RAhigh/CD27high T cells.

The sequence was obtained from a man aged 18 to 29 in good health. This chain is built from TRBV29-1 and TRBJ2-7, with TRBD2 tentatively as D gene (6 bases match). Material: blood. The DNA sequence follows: TGCAGCGTTGAGGGGGAAGGGGAGGTTTTCTACGAGCAGTACTTC. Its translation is CSVEGEGEVFYEQYF.